The 7 T cell receptor beta chains below all came from one sample that was sequenced in a study of beta chain features in type 1 diabetes. Sequencing targeted expressed TCRB transcripts, as all isolated RNA had been reverse transcribed. TCRdb's copy holds only in-frame clones and misses some; the assay was immunoSEQ multiplex PCR. The profile covers 160,000 or so clones, with approximately 10% appearing a single time and approximately 2% taken by the ten largest. The sequenced material came from central memory CD4+ T cells from blood. Receptors originate from a young man in good health.

The V gene is TRBV7-9, the J gene TRBJ1-2, with D hard to call. Trimming removed 5 bases from V and 0 bases from J, with 13 bases in between. The CDR3 is 15 amino acids. The germline V gene has CDR1 SEHNR and CDR2 FQNEAQ (reference sequence). The CDR3 is CASSPPPRSNYGYTF. CDR3 DNA sequence: TGTGCCAGCAGCCCGCCCCCTAGGTCTAACTATGGCTACACCTTC. Together with reference TRBV7-9 and TRBJ1-2, the CDR3 gives the full variable domain: DTGVSQNPRHKITKRGQNVTFRCDPISEHNRLYWYRQTLGQGPEFLTYFQNEAQLEKSRLLSDRFSAERPKGSFSTLEIQRTEQGDSAMYLCASSPPPRSNYGYTFGSGTRLTVV.

This clone was detected a few times. The rearrangement links TRBV6-1 to TRBJ2-4; D ambiguous. CDR1 and CDR2 (germline): MNHNS, SASEGT. V lost 3 bases and J 2 bases, leaving 11 bases between the germline ends. CDR3 length equals 15 residues. CDR3 sequence (DNA): TGTGCCAGCAGTGACAGAGGTTGGACCAAAAACATTCAGTACTTC. Its translation is CASSDRGWTKNIQYF.

This chain joins TRBV9 and TRBJ1-2, with 8 bases matching TRBD1. The germline CDR1 and CDR2 sequences are SGDLS and YYNGEE. Germline trimming cut 4 bases from V and 8 bases from J; bases unmatched to any gene: 7. This CDR3 contains 13 residues. The CDR3 is CASSQTGAWGYTF. The CDR3 DNA is TGTGCCAGCAGCCAGACAGGGGCGTGGGGCTACACCTTC.

In nucleotides, the CDR3 is TGTGCCAGCAGTCCCTCAGGGGGTCGCTATAATTCACCCCTCCACTTT. It translates to CASSPSGGRYNSPLHF. The chain recombines TRBV28 with TRBJ1-6; TRBD1 matches 7 bases. The V segment lost 5 bases and the J segment 3 bases; nucleotides outside the gene matches: 7. The germline gives CDR1 MDHEN, CDR2 SYDVKM. This CDR3 spans 16 amino acids.

The chain uses TRBV5-6 and TRBJ1-2; the D is unclear. This CDR3 comprises 15 residues. Germline CDR1 and CDR2: SGHDT and YYEEEE. The germline V and J ends were trimmed by 4 bases and 3 bases, with 16 bases remaining between them. DNA for the CDR3: TGTGCCAGCAGCGGACCGGGATCGAGGGACTATGGCTACACCTTC. Its protein is CASSGPGSRDYGYTF. The whole variable domain, remainder taken from reference TRBV5-6 and TRBJ1-2, is DAGVTQSPTHLIKTRGQQVTLRCSPKSGHDTVSWYQQALGQGPQFIFQYYEEEERQRGNFPDRFSGHQFPNYSSELNVNALLLGDSALYLCASSGPGSRDYGYTFGSGTRLTVV.

Only a few counts were recorded for this clone. V is TRBV19 and J is TRBJ1-5; unclear D gene. V was shortened by 7 bases and J by 0 bases, with 13 bases between the two germline ends. CDR3 length: 15 amino acids. CDR1 LNHDA and CDR2 SQIVND come from the germline V gene (reference sequence). The CDR3: CASTLGVTSNQPQHF. The CDR3 DNA is TGTGCCAGTACCCTCGGAGTCACTAGCAATCAGCCCCAGCATTTT. Full variable domain (rest looked up from reference TRBV19 and TRBJ1-5): DGGITQSPKYLFRKEGQNVTLSCEQNLNHDAMYWYRQDPGQGLRLIYYSQIVNDFQKGDIAEGYSVSREKKESFPLTVTSAQKNPTAFYLCASTLGVTSNQPQHFGDGTRLSIL.

The V and J genes are TRBV29-1 and TRBJ1-1; 10 nucleotides match TRBD1. V shed 6 bases and J 7 bases; nucleotides not matched to a gene: 5. The germline V gene encodes CDR1 SQVTM and CDR2 ANQGSEA. The CDR3 is 12 amino acids. DNA of the CDR3: TGCAGCGTAGACAGGGGGCAAAGTGAAGCTTTCTTT. This sequence encodes CSVDRGQSEAFF.